This T cell receptor (beta chain) originates from a study of regulatory T cells in long-lasting Graves disease. iRepertoire HTBI primers and Arm-PCR of CDR3 regions built TCR beta libraries. MiXCR was run by TCRdb on the multiplex PCR reads, yielding one entry per CDR3 protein. Of about 520,000 distinct CDR3 sequences in the sample, about 12% were seen once. In this sample, this clonotype turned up many times. Its antigen is unknown. Looked up from germline, CDR1 is SGHAT and CDR2 is FQNNGV. This CDR3 has 21 residues. V lost 4 bases and J lost 2; bases outside the gene matches: 15. Study results and caveats: TRBV28 was favored in persistent disease, as were TRBJ1-2 and TRBJ2-5. Peripheral blood alone, not thyroid tissue, underwent study.

Time point here: newly diagnosed GD, antithyroid drugs for less than 3 months. Extracted PBMC RNA gave rise to the TCR library. The same sample was also used in a study of T cells in Graves' hyperthyroidism and ophthalmopathy. According to that study: Patients counted as stable if ophthalmopathy did not develop within 18 months. Diagnosis relied on clinical symptoms, serum thyroxine and TRAb, thyroid ultrasound and orbital computed tomography.

The rearrangement joins TRBV11-2 to TRBJ2-2; 14 nucleotides line up with TRBD2. Source: peripheral blood mononuclear cells (PBMCs), taken at new diagnosis, from a patient treated with antithyroid drugs. This sequence was found in a young woman with Graves disease. The CDR3 sequence is CASSSRTLRLAGGINTGELFF. Here the CDR3 DNA reads TGTGCCAGCAGCTCGCGAACATTACGACTAGCGGGAGGGATAAACACCGGGGAGCTGTTTTTT. The variable domain in full, with the rest retrieved from reference TRBV11-2 and TRBJ2-2, is EAGVAQSPRYKIIEKRQSVAFWCNPISGHATLYWYQQILGQGPKLLIQFQNNGVVDDSQLPKDRFSAERLKGVDSTLKIQPAKLEDSAVYLCASSSRTLRLAGGINTGELFFGEGSRLTVL.